These 24 T cell receptor beta chains were all obtained from the same sample, sequenced in a study of blood T cell repertoires in COVID-19. Here immunoSEQ multiplex PCR was the method, and the copy in TCRdb shows in-frame clones only, minus some. The data show about 100,000 clones, 87% seen once. The sample taken for sequencing was peripheral blood. These receptors were collected from a young man in a cohort sampled during active COVID-19.

The chain uses TRBV5-1 and TRBJ2-7; tentatively, D is TRBD2 (6 bases). The V gene lost 4 bases and the J gene lost 3 bases, with 14 bases spanning the gap. Germline V gives CDR1 SGHRS, CDR2 YFSETQ. This CDR3 is built from 14 residues. CDR3: CASSRRLGGYEQYF. Here the CDR3 DNA reads TGCGCCAGCAGCCGTAGACTAGGAGGCTACGAGCAGTACTTC.

This clone occurred once. The rearrangement uses TRBV18 and TRBJ2-7; 10 positions agree with TRBD1. The J segment lost 2 bases and the V segment lost 3 bases, leaving 1 base of the junction unmatched. From germline, CDR1 is KGHSH and CDR2 LQKENI. This CDR3 is 14 amino acids long. CDR3 bases: TGTGCCAGCTCACCGGGACAGGGGCCCTACGAGCAGTACTTC. Protein product: CASSPGQGPYEQYF.

The chain is built from TRBV5-5 and TRBJ2-7, with TRBD1 as a possible D gene (6 bases). The CDR3 is made up of 14 amino acids. The germline V gene has CDR1 SGHKS and CDR2 YYEKEE (reference sequence). V was cut by 7 bases and J by 0 bases, with 14 bases left in between. The CDR3 DNA sequence: TGTGCCAGCCAGGGGATAGCCTTCTCCTACGAGCAGTACTTC. It codes for CASQGIAFSYEQYF.

The chain carries TRBV7-2 and TRBJ1-2; 7 positions match TRBD1. Germline-derived CDR1 and CDR2 are SGHTA and FQGNSA. V dropped 1 base and J dropped 7; count of bases not matched to a gene: 6. The CDR3 contains 14 residues. DNA for the CDR3: TGTGCCAGCAGCTTAGAGGGGGCGCCGTCTGGCTACACCTTC. Its protein product is CASSLEGAPSGYTF.

The V call is TRBV2, the J call TRBJ2-7, with 8 bases aligning to TRBD2. Looked up from germline, CDR1 is SNHLY and CDR2 is FYNNEI. Germline trimming cut 7 bases from V and 2 bases from J; bases unmatched to any gene: 7. This CDR3 contains 14 residues. The CDR3 DNA follows: TGTGCCAGCATTCCGGGAGGGGGGACCTACGAGCAGTACTTC. Translating it yields CASIPGGGTYEQYF.

The CDR3 protein is CASSGRQGVPDTQYF. The CDR3 coding sequence is TGTGCCAGCAGCGGCCGACAGGGGGTCCCAGATACGCAGTATTTT. The rearrangement uses TRBV28 and TRBJ2-3; 9 nucleotides align to TRBD1. In germline, CDR1 is MDHEN, CDR2 SYDVKM. This CDR3 contains 15 residues. V shed 6 bases, J shed 4 bases, and the junction held 8 bases outside the gene matches.

The chain uses TRBV19 and TRBJ1-4, with D perhaps matching TRBD1 (5 bases). The CDR3 is made up of 15 amino acids. CDR1 is LNHDA and CDR2 is SQIVND in the germline V gene (reference sequence). V lost 5 bases and J lost 3, with 13 bases in between. Here the CDR3 reads CASSPSRAANEKLFF. The DNA of the CDR3 is TGTGCCAGTAGTCCAAGCAGGGCAGCTAATGAAAAACTGTTTTTT.

This chain joins TRBV7-9 and TRBJ2-2, with D unclear. The V gene lost 2 bases and the J gene lost 5 bases, with 6 bases spanning the gap. The CDR3 has 13 amino acids. Per germline, CDR1 SEHNR and CDR2 FQNEAQ (reference sequence). The CDR3 nucleotides are TGTGCCAGCAGCTTACCCGGGACCGGGGAGCTGTTTTTT. It specifies CASSLPGTGELFF. Supplemented by reference TRBV7-9 and TRBJ2-2, the full variable domain reads DTGVSQNPRHKITKRGQNVTFRCDPISEHNRLYWYRQTLGQGPEFLTYFQNEAQLEKSRLLSDRFSAERPKGSFSTLEIQRTEQGDSAMYLCASSLPGTGELFFGEGSRLTVL.

This sequence joins TRBV3-1 (or the pseudogene TRBV3-2) and TRBJ1-2; D not resolved. Between the trimmed V and J ends, which lost 4 bases and 8 bases, there was a span of 11 bases. Looked up from germline, CDR1 is LGHDT and CDR2 is YNNKEL (reference sequence). The CDR3 has 12 residues. The chain's CDR3 is CASSLREGGYTF. CDR3 coding DNA: TGTGCCAGCAGCCTAAGAGAGGGCGGCTACACCTTC.

The chain recombines TRBV7-6 with TRBJ2-3; 10 nucleotides agree with TRBD1. This CDR3 has 15 amino acids. The germline CDR1 and CDR2 sequences are SGHVS and FNYEAQ. Germline trimming cut 5 bases from V and 1 base from J; bases unmatched to any gene: 3. Here the CDR3 DNA reads TGTGCCAGCAGCGCCGGGACAGGGGGCACAGATACGCAGTATTTT. Translated, it gives CASSAGTGGTDTQYF.

This clone was seen only once. V and J are TRBV12-5 and TRBJ2-3; 10 nucleotides agree with TRBD1. There are 15 residues in the CDR3. The germline V gene encodes CDR1 LGHNT and CDR2 FRNRAP. V was pared by 4 bases and J by 2 bases, with 3 bases of the junction left unmatched. The CDR3 here is CASGSGTGDTDTQYF. In nucleotides, the CDR3 is TGTGCTAGTGGTTCCGGGACAGGGGACACAGATACGCAGTATTTT.

The V and J genes are TRBV5-1 and TRBJ1-4; 7 bases line up with TRBD1. The CDR3 contains 15 residues. Per the germline V gene, CDR1 is SGHRS and CDR2 is YFSETQ. V trimming: 4 bases; J trimming: 5 bases; junction bases outside the gene matches: 8. The CDR3 sequence is CASSPQGQNNEKLFF. The CDR3, as DNA: TGCGCCAGCAGCCCACAGGGACAGAACAATGAAAAACTGTTTTTT.

The genes are TRBV7-6 and TRBJ2-5; TRBD2 agrees at 12 bases. This CDR3 is 16 amino acids long. Germline lookup yields CDR1 SGHVS and CDR2 FNYEAQ. With V trimmed by 5 bases and J by 3 bases, 7 bases remained unmatched. This CDR3 is CASSPRLAGAEETQYF. As DNA, the CDR3 is TGTGCCAGCAGCCCCCGACTAGCGGGGGCGGAAGAGACCCAGTACTTC.

The chain employs TRBV7-2 and TRBJ2-3; D uncertain. The germline V and J ends were trimmed by 1 base and 0 bases, with 8 bases remaining between them. The germline CDR1 and CDR2 sequences are SGHTA and FQGNSA. The CDR3 totals 15 residues. CDR3 sequence: CASSLVQVSTDTQYF. CDR3 DNA: TGTGCCAGCAGCTTAGTTCAGGTTAGCACAGATACGCAGTATTTT. Based on the CDR3 plus reference TRBV7-2 and TRBJ2-3, the full variable domain is GAGVSQSPSNKVTEKGKDVELRCDPISGHTALYWYRQSLGQGLEFLIYFQGNSAPDKSGLPSDRFSAERTGGSVSTLTIQRTQQEDSAVYLCASSLVQVSTDTQYFGPGTRLTVL.

CDR3 sequence: CATSDFRGGYTF. CDR3 DNA sequence: TGTGCCACCAGTGATTTCCGGGGTGGCTACACCTTC. The chain carries TRBV24-1 and TRBJ1-2; D call uncertain. Germline CDR1 KGHDR, CDR2 SFDVKD. With 1 base removed from V and 7 bases from J, the gap between germline ends came to 6 bases. The CDR3 has 12 residues.

The chain recombines TRBV5-5 with TRBJ1-3; D remains ambiguous. Germline V lookup: CDR1 SGHKS, CDR2 YYEKEE (reference sequence). Trimming left V 1 base short and J 4 bases short, with 6 bases between. There are 13 residues in the CDR3. CDR3 DNA sequence: TGTGCCAGCAGCTTGCACAGCGGAAACACCATATATTTT. Amino acid sequence: CASSLHSGNTIYF.

This clone has a handful of counts. This sequence joins TRBV10-1 and TRBJ2-2; tentative D call: TRBD1 (6 bases). Looked up from germline, CDR1 is WNHNN and CDR2 is SYGVQD (reference sequence). The CDR3 is 14 amino acids. Trimming removed 7 bases from V and 2 bases from J, with 11 bases in between. The CDR3 protein is CASTDSLNTGELFF. CDR3 nucleotide sequence: TGCGCCAGCACGGACAGCCTTAACACCGGGGAGCTGTTTTTT.

The genes are TRBV21-1 and TRBJ1-1; whether TRBD1, the table's D call, matches the DNA was not checked. TRBV21-1 is a recognized pseudogene. The CDR3 length is 14 residues. The CDR3 here is CASIQGARDTEAFF. The CDR3 coding sequence is TGTGCCAGCATACAGGGGGCGAGGGACACTGAAGCTTTCTTT.

This chain uses TRBV24-1 with TRBJ2-7; 9 bases are a match to TRBD1. With V trimmed by 4 bases and J by 6 bases, 12 bases remained unmatched. The germline V gene encodes CDR1 KGHDR and CDR2 SFDVKD. CDR3 length: 16 amino acids. The CDR3 loop is CATSDQRTGVGAEQYF. The CDR3 coding sequence is TGTGCCACCAGTGACCAAAGGACAGGGGTCGGCGCCGAGCAGTACTTC.

The CDR3 region has the DNA TGCGCCAGCAGCCAAGAAGTGGGAGTTGGGGCGGGGGGCTACACCTTC. Translation gives CASSQEVGVGAGGYTF. The genes are TRBV4-1 and TRBJ1-2; perhaps TRBD1 as D (5 bases). V was clipped by 0 bases and J by 8 bases, with 19 bases between them. The CDR3 extends over 16 amino acids. Germline CDR1 and CDR2: MGHRA and YSYEKL.

V gene TRBV7-2 combines with J gene TRBJ2-7, with D possibly matching TRBD2 (6 bases). V lost 8 bases to trimming and J lost 2 bases, with 16 bases between them. Germline V gene data show CDR1 as SGHTA and CDR2 as FQGNSA. The length of the CDR3 is 14 residues. CDR3 bases: TGTGCCAGCTTACTTTCCGGGGGAACCTACGAGCAGTACTTC. This codes for CASLLSGGTYEQYF.

The chain combines TRBV7-9 with TRBJ1-6, with 11 bases aligning to TRBD1. The CDR3 totals 16 residues. V gave up 4 bases and J gave up 5 bases; unmatched junction bases: 4. CDR1 is SEHNR, CDR2 FQNEAQ, per germline (reference sequence). CDR3 region: CASSSPGQGDNSPLHF. Here the CDR3 DNA reads TGTGCCAGCAGCTCCCCGGGACAGGGGGATAATTCACCCCTCCACTTT.

The J gene is TRBJ2-1, the V gene TRBV2, with 8 bases aligning to TRBD1. CDR3 length: 15 amino acids. The V segment lost 6 bases and the J segment 3 bases; nucleotides outside the gene matches: 7. Per germline, CDR1 SNHLY and CDR2 FYNNEI. CDR3 in DNA: TGTGCCAGCAGGGATCGGACAGGGCGCTACAATGAGCAGTTCTTC. It specifies CASRDRTGRYNEQFF.

This chain uses TRBV6-5 with TRBJ1-5; no definite D call. The CDR3 has 13 residues. Germline V gene data show CDR1 as MNHEY and CDR2 as SVGAGI. V was clipped by 5 bases and J by 6 bases, with 11 bases between them. The CDR3 region is CASSPAAVQPQHF. CDR3 nucleotide sequence: TGTGCCAGCAGTCCCGCCGCGGTTCAGCCCCAGCATTTT.